The 28 T cell receptor beta chains reported below all come from one sample, sequenced in a study of early T cells in non-severe SARS-CoV-2 infection. Each CDR3 protein gets one entry after TCRdb re-called the 5' RACE reads with MiXCR. The sample contains approximately 50,000 distinct CDR3 sequences, around 8% of which appear only once. Material: whole blood. These receptors originate from an adult who was a healthcare worker with PCR-confirmed SARS-CoV-2 infection or an uninfected control (not recorded which).

The table lists this clonotype with a few counts. This chain uses TRBV30 with TRBJ2-3, with D uncertain. The CDR3 is 13 residues long. V was trimmed by 2 bases and J by 4 bases, leaving 10 bases between them. Germline V gene sequence: CDR1 GTSNPN, CDR2 SVGIG (reference sequence). The CDR3 coding sequence is TGTGCCTGGAGTTGGCAGGCGGCAGATACGCAGTATTTT. Its translation is CAWSWQAADTQYF.

This clonotype appeared a few times. The chain uses TRBV7-3 and TRBJ2-1; 13 bases agree with TRBD2. The CDR3 totals 15 residues. Germline CDR1 SGHTA, CDR2 FQGTGA. After removal of 8 bases from V and 7 bases from J, the junction contained 8 bases not matched to a gene. The chain's CDR3 is CASSGLAGEKNEQFF. For the CDR3, the DNA is TGTGCCAGCTCCGGACTAGCGGGAGAAAAGAATGAGCAGTTCTTC. The full variable domain, its missing parts supplied by reference TRBV7-3 and TRBJ2-1, is GAGVSQTPSNKVTEKGKYVELRCDPISGHTALYWYRQSLGQGPEFLIYFQGTGAADDSGLPNDRFFAVRPEGSVSTLKIQRTERGDSAVYLCASSGLAGEKNEQFFGPGTRLTVL.

The chain uses TRBV5-4 and TRBJ1-1; weak D call: TRBD1 (5 bases). CDR1 SGHNT and CDR2 YYREEE come from the germline V gene (reference sequence). V lost 5 bases to trimming and J lost 3 bases, with 8 bases between them. The CDR3 is 12 amino acids. The CDR3 sequence is CASRGRDTEAFF. The DNA of the CDR3 is TGTGCCAGCAGGGGGCGGGACACTGAAGCTTTCTTT.

The chain combines TRBV6-6 with TRBJ2-2; D not certain. This CDR3 is 15 amino acids long. Germline CDR1 reads MNHNY; CDR2 reads SVGAGI (reference sequence). The V and J ends lost 1 base and 4 bases respectively, with 10 bases between them. CDR3 in DNA: TGTGCCAGCAGTTACTATATGACTCCCACCGGGGAGCTGTTTTTT. It codes for CASSYYMTPTGELFF.

This clonotype showed up just a few times. The chain carries TRBV18 and TRBJ2-7; 12 nucleotides match TRBD2. The CDR3 contains 17 residues. With V trimmed by 3 bases and J by 0 bases, 6 bases remained unmatched. Germline V gene lookup returns CDR1 KGHSH and CDR2 LQKENI. CDR3 sequence reads: CASSPPGLAGRSYEQYF. In DNA form, the CDR3 reads TGTGCCAGCTCACCTCCGGGACTAGCGGGTCGCTCCTACGAGCAGTACTTC. Together with reference TRBV18 and TRBJ2-7, the CDR3 gives the full variable domain: NAGVMQNPRHLVRRRGQEARLRCSPMKGHSHVYWYRQLPEEGLKFMVYLQKENIIDESGMPKERFSAEFPKEGPSILRIQQVVRGDSAAYFCASSPPGLAGRSYEQYFGPGTRLTVT.

This chain uses TRBV6-5 with TRBJ2-3; 8 bases agree with TRBD1. The V gene's germline CDR1 is MNHEY and CDR2 SVGAGI. The CDR3 loop spans 15 amino acids. V shed 6 bases and J 0 bases; nucleotides not matched to a gene: 5. CDR3 bases: TGTGCCAGCAGAGAAGACAGGGGAAGCACAGATACGCAGTATTTT. It encodes CASREDRGSTDTQYF.

This clonotype was observed many times. V is TRBV7-2 and J is TRBJ2-7, with 7 nucleotides matching TRBD2. Trimming cost V 0 bases and J 3 bases; bases outside gene matches: 5. The CDR3 sequence is 15 residues long. Germline V CDR1 and CDR2: SGHTA, FQGNSA. The CDR3 is CASSLAGSGNYEQYF. The CDR3 bases are TGTGCCAGCAGCTTAGCGGGAAGCGGGAACTACGAGCAGTACTTC. Complete variable domain (other parts from reference TRBV7-2 and TRBJ2-7): GAGVSQSPSNKVTEKGKDVELRCDPISGHTALYWYRQSLGQGLEFLIYFQGNSAPDKSGLPSDRFSAERTGGSVSTLTIQRTQQEDSAVYLCASSLAGSGNYEQYFGPGTRLTVT.

This clonotype was observed at least ten times. The V call is TRBV5-1, the J call TRBJ1-5; 8 positions match TRBD1. The CDR3 length is 15 residues. Germline CDR1 reads SGHRS; CDR2 reads YFSETQ. V lost 2 bases and J lost 4; bases outside the gene matches: 5. CDR3 residues: CASSFDGQGNQPQHF. As DNA, the CDR3 is TGCGCCAGCAGCTTTGACGGACAGGGAAATCAGCCCCAGCATTTT. Together with reference TRBV5-1 and TRBJ1-5, the CDR3 gives the full variable domain: KAGVTQTPRYLIKTRGQQVTLSCSPISGHRSVSWYQQTPGQGLQFLFEYFSETQRNKGNFPGRFSGRQFSNSRSEMNVSTLELGDSALYLCASSFDGQGNQPQHFGDGTRLSIL.

This clonotype was picked up a small number of times. This chain connects TRBV19 to TRBJ2-6, with D possibly TRBD2 on 6 matching bases. The CDR3 covers 16 residues. Per the germline V gene, CDR1 is LNHDA and CDR2 is SQIVND (reference sequence). Trimming shortened V by 4 bases and J by 2 bases, and 12 bases separated the two germline ends. The CDR3 loop reads CASSREALAGANVLTF. In DNA, the CDR3 is TGTGCCAGTAGTAGGGAGGCCTTGGCTGGGGCCAACGTCCTGACTTTC.

The chain links TRBV29-1 to TRBJ2-7; D is undetermined. Germline assignment: CDR1 SQVTM and CDR2 ANQGSEA. The CDR3 covers 14 residues. V shed 0 bases and J shed 5 bases, with 14 bases lying between them. CDR3 residues: CSVEDRGPPHEQYF. The CDR3 DNA reads TGCAGCGTTGAAGATCGCGGCCCTCCCCACGAGCAGTACTTC.

The chain has TRBV7-2 and TRBJ1-5; D perhaps matches TRBD1 (6 bases). Germline CDR1 and CDR2: SGHTA and FQGNSA. Trimming removed 5 bases at V and 8 bases at J, with 19 bases between. The CDR3 consists of 15 residues. CDR3 nucleotides: TGTGCCAGCAGCCCCGCGTGGGAGGGGGGTAAGCCCCAGCATTTT. Its translation is CASSPAWEGGKPQHF.

This clonotype was seen a handful of times. V gene TRBV7-2 combines with J gene TRBJ2-7; possible D gene TRBD2, 6 bases. Germline CDR1 and CDR2: SGHTA and FQGNSA. The V and J ends lost 3 bases and 5 bases respectively, with 14 bases between them. The CDR3 totals 14 residues. For the CDR3, the DNA is TGTGCCAGCAGCTTGATGCGGGAAGGGGACGAGCAGTACTTC. Translated: CASSLMREGDEQYF.

The chain employs TRBV28 and TRBJ2-3; TRBD2 matches at 11 bases. The CDR3 loop spans 15 amino acids. Germline CDR1 MDHEN, CDR2 SYDVKM. With 10 bases clipped from V and 2 bases from J, the junction kept 8 bases outside the gene matches. CDR3 sequence (DNA): TGTGCCACCATACCGGGACTAGCGGCCACAGATACGCAGTATTTT. It yields the protein CATIPGLAATDTQYF.

This clonotype was detected many times. This sequence joins TRBV18 and TRBJ2-7, with TRBD1 matching 9 bases. J lost 1 base, V lost 6 bases, and 10 bases had no gene match. Germline assignment: CDR1 KGHSH and CDR2 LQKENI. This CDR3 is built from 16 residues. CDR3 sequence reads: CASSPAGTGTSYEQYF. In DNA form, the CDR3 reads TGTGCCAGCTCCCCCGCCGGGACAGGGACTTCCTACGAGCAGTACTTC.

The chain employs TRBV12-3 or TRBV12-4 and TRBJ2-1; D tentatively reads TRBD1 or TRBD2 (5 bases each). CDR3 size: 15 residues. The V and J ends lost 10 bases and 6 bases respectively, with 22 bases between them. CDR3 coding DNA: TGTGCCACCCTCTGGGGGTCCCGAAACGCCAATGAGCAGTTCTTC. The encoded protein is CATLWGSRNANEQFF.

This clonotype was counted between two and nine times. The chain has TRBV12-3 or TRBV12-4 and TRBJ1-2; the D gene is possibly TRBD1 (5 bases). This CDR3 is built from 14 residues. V lost 4 bases, J lost 1 base, and 10 bases lay in between. CDR3 sequence reads: CASSYDSDNYGYTF. The CDR3 region has the DNA TGTGCCAGCAGTTATGACAGCGATAACTATGGCTACACCTTC.

The table lists this clonotype with many counts. This rearrangement joins TRBV19 to TRBJ1-1; no clear D gene. V was cut by 2 bases and J by 4 bases, with 11 bases left in between. Germline V gives CDR1 LNHDA, CDR2 SQIVND (reference sequence). This CDR3 has 14 amino acids. The CDR3 region is CASSITPMGTEAFF. In DNA form, the CDR3 reads TGTGCCAGTAGTATAACCCCGATGGGCACTGAAGCTTTCTTT.

This clonotype was recorded a few times. The chain recombines TRBV12-3 or TRBV12-4 with TRBJ1-2, with 7 positions matching TRBD1. V trimming: 5 bases; J trimming: 6 bases; junction bases outside the gene matches: 9. The CDR3 has 14 amino acids. The CDR3 protein is CASSPLGGGNGYTF. CDR3 sequence (DNA): TGTGCCAGCAGTCCGTTGGGAGGGGGCAATGGCTACACCTTC.

This chain joins TRBV28 and TRBJ1-5; D perhaps matches TRBD1 (5 bases). This CDR3 contains 16 residues. In germline, CDR1 is MDHEN, CDR2 SYDVKM. V was clipped by 7 bases and J by 0 bases, with 16 bases between them. The CDR3 bases are TGTGCCAGCACCGAAACAGGCCTGGTTAGCAATCAGCCCCAGCATTTT. Amino acids: CASTETGLVSNQPQHF.

As DNA, the CDR3 is TGTGCCAGCAGTTTAACTAGCGGGAGCTCCTACAATGAGCAGTTCTTC. This codes for CASSLTSGSSYNEQFF. The chain couples TRBV28 to TRBJ2-1; 11 bases are shared with TRBD2. The CDR3 spans 16 residues. The V gene's germline CDR1 is MDHEN and CDR2 SYDVKM. With 2 bases clipped from V and 0 bases from J, the junction kept 0 bases outside the gene matches.

In its sample, this clonotype was seen many times. The rearrangement links TRBV11-1 to TRBJ1-5; a possible D gene is TRBD1 (5 bases). This CDR3 comprises 13 residues. The V end was cut by 5 bases, the J end by 4 bases, with 9 bases between. Germline values: CDR1 SGHAT, CDR2 FQDESV (reference sequence). The CDR3 region is CASSLGPNQPQHF. The CDR3 nucleotides are TGTGCCAGCAGCCTGGGGCCAAATCAGCCCCAGCATTTT.

The rearrangement uses TRBV7-2 and TRBJ2-7; 11 bases fit TRBD1. The trim removed 5 bases at V and 2 bases at J, leaving 5 bases unmatched. From germline, CDR1 is SGHTA and CDR2 FQGNSA. The CDR3 extends over 15 amino acids. Here the CDR3 reads CASSPRDRGAYEQYF. CDR3 nucleotides: TGTGCCAGCAGCCCCCGGGACAGGGGGGCCTACGAGCAGTACTTC.

V is TRBV4-1 and J is TRBJ2-5; TRBD1 aligns across 10 bases. In germline, CDR1 is MGHRA, CDR2 YSYEKL. V shed 1 base, J shed 3 bases, and the junction held 11 bases outside the gene matches. The CDR3 is made up of 18 amino acids. CDR3 nucleotide sequence: TGCGCCAGCAGCCAAGTCCCAGAATCGGACAGGGGGAAAGAGACCCAGTACTTC. Encoded protein: CASSQVPESDRGKETQYF.

The chain is built from TRBV5-1 and TRBJ2-5; a possible D gene is TRBD2 (5 bases). This CDR3 is built from 15 residues. In germline, CDR1 is SGHRS, CDR2 YFSETQ. The V end was cut by 2 bases, the J end by 3 bases, with 14 bases between. CDR3 residues: CASSFVAGSEETQYF. DNA for the CDR3: TGCGCCAGCAGCTTCGTCGCGGGTTCTGAAGAGACCCAGTACTTC. Supplemented by reference TRBV5-1 and TRBJ2-5, the full variable domain reads KAGVTQTPRYLIKTRGQQVTLSCSPISGHRSVSWYQQTPGQGLQFLFEYFSETQRNKGNFPGRFSGRQFSNSRSEMNVSTLELGDSALYLCASSFVAGSEETQYFGPGTRLLVL.

The J gene is TRBJ1-4, the V gene TRBV12-3 or TRBV12-4; 9 bases fit TRBD1. The CDR3 contains 14 residues. V dropped 3 bases and J dropped 6; count of bases not matched to a gene: 2. The CDR3 here is CASSLTGGDEKLFF. CDR3 nucleotides: TGTGCCAGCAGTTTGACAGGGGGAGATGAAAAACTGTTTTTT.

This clonotype was observed many times. The gene calls are TRBV11-2 and TRBJ2-1; 7 positions match TRBD2. The length of the CDR3 is 14 residues. V lost 5 bases and J lost 7; bases outside the gene matches: 8. Germline V gives CDR1 SGHAT, CDR2 FQNNGV. The CDR3 region has the DNA TGTGCCAGCAGCGACCCTTCTAGCGGTAATGAGCAGTTCTTC. As protein: CASSDPSSGNEQFF.

The sample holds many counts of this clonotype. The chain uses TRBV2 and TRBJ2-4; a weak D match, TRBD2 (5 bases). From germline, CDR1 is SNHLY and CDR2 FYNNEI. This CDR3 comprises 15 residues. Deletions cut 5 bases from V and 1 base from J, with 12 bases between. CDR3: CASSYQDSAKNIQYF. The CDR3 DNA follows: TGTGCCAGCAGTTACCAGGACTCTGCCAAAAACATTCAGTACTTC.

The table lists this clonotype with a few counts. The chain combines TRBV19 with TRBJ2-1; 14 bases agree with TRBD2. With V trimmed by 1 base and J by 9 bases, 2 bases remained unmatched. The CDR3 is 15 amino acids. Germline CDR1 is LNHDA and CDR2 is SQIVND (reference sequence). As DNA, the CDR3 is TGTGCCAGTAGTATAGCGGGACTAGCGGGAGCTGAGCAGTTCTTC. Its translation: CASSIAGLAGAEQFF.